Reported below is one T cell receptor beta chain. The entry originates in a study of blood T cell repertoires in COVID-19. In the original processing: Quantification of nucleated cells was approximated via reference gene primer amplification. Sequencing used immunoSEQ multiplex PCR; TCRdb keeps in-frame clones, though not all of them. V and J calls and clone size are given by that table; D and trimming were obtained from the DNA. The sample contains around 220,000 clones, roughly 80% of which appear only once. Germline loops: CDR1 MDHEN, CDR2 SYDVKM. With 2 bases clipped from V and 5 bases from J, the junction kept 14 bases outside the gene matches. This CDR3 region has 17 residues.

The sample was peripheral blood. This chain joins TRBV28 and TRBJ1-1; 7 bases line up with TRBD1. This TCR derives from a woman older than 75 with acute or convalescent COVID-19. CDR3: CASSLGGRQGGRTEAFF. CDR3 DNA sequence: TGTGCCAGCAGTTTAGGGGGCAGACAGGGTGGGAGGACTGAAGCTTTCTTT.